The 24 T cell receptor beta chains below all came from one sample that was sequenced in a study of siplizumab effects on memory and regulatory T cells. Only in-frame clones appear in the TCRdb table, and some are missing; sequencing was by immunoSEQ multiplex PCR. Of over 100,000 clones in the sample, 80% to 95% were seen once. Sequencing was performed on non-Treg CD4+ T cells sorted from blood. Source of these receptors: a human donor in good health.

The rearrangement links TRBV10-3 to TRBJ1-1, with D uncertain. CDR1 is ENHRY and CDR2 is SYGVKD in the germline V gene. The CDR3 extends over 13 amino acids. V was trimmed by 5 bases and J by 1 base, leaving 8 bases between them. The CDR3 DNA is TGTGCCATCAGTAATCTAACGAACACTGAAGCTTTCTTT. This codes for CAISNLTNTEAFF.

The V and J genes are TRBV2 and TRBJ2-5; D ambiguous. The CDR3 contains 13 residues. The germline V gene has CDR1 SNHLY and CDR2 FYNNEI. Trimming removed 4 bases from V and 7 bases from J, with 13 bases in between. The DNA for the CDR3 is TGTGCCAGCAGTGTCGTAGCCGGCGCGACCCAGTACTTC. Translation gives CASSVVAGATQYF.

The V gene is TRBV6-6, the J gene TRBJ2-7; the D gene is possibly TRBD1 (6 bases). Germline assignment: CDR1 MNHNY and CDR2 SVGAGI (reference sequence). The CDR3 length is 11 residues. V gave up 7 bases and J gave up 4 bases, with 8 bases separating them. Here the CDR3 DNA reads TGTGCCAGCACCCAGGGGTACGAGCAGTACTTC. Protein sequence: CASTQGYEQYF.

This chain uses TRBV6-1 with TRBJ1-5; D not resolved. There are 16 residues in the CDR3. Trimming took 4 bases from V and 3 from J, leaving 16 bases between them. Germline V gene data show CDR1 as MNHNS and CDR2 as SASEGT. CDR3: CASSGFLGTPNQPQHF. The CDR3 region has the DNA TGTGCCAGCAGTGGGTTTCTAGGTACCCCCAATCAGCCCCAGCATTTT.

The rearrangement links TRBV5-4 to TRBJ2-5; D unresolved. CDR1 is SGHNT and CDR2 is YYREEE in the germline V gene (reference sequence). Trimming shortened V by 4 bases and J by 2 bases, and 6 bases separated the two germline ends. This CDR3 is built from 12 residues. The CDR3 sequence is CASSRSQETQYF. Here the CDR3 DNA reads TGTGCCAGCAGCCGCAGTCAAGAGACCCAGTACTTC.

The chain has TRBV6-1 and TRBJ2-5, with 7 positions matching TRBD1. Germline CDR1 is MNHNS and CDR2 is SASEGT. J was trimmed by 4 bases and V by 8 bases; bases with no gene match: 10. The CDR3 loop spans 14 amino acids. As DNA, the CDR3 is TGTGCCAGCCGACGGGACAGCCCTAGAGAGACCCAGTACTTC. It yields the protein CASRRDSPRETQYF.

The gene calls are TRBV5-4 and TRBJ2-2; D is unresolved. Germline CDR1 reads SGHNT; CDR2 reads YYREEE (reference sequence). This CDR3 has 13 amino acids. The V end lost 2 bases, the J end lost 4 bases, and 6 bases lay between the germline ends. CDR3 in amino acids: CASSLGATGELFF. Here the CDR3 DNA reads TGTGCCAGCAGCTTAGGAGCCACCGGGGAGCTGTTTTTT.

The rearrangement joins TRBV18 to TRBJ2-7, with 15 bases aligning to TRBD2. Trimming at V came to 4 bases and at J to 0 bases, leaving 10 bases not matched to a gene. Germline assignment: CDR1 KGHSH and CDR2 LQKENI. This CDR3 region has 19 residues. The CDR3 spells CASSRGLAGGDPHSYEQYF. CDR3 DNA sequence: TGTGCCAGCTCACGGGGACTAGCGGGGGGCGATCCTCACTCCTACGAGCAGTACTTC.

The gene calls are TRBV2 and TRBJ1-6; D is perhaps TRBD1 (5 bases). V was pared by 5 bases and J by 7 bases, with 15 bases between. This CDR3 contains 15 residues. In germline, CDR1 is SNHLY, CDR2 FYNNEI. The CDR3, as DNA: TGTGCCAGCAGTTCTGTCCGGGGGAAGAATTCACCCCTCCACTTT. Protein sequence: CASSSVRGKNSPLHF. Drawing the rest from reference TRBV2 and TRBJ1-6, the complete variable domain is EPEVTQTPSHQVTQMGQEVILRCVPISNHLYFYWYRQILGQKVEFLVSFYNNEISEKSEIFDDQFSVERPDGSNFTLKIRSTKLEDSAMYFCASSSVRGKNSPLHFGNGTRLTVT.

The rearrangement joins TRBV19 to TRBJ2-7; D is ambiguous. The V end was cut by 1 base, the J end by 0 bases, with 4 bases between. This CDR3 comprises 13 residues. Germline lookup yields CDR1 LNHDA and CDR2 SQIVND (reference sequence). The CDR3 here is CASSIGNSYEQYF. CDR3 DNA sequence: TGTGCCAGTAGTATAGGAAACTCCTACGAGCAGTACTTC.

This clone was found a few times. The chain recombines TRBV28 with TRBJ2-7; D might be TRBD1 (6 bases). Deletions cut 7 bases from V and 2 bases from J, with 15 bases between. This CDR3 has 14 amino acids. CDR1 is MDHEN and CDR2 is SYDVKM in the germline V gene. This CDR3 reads CASTPPDSPYEQYF. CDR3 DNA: TGTGCCAGCACCCCTCCGGACAGCCCCTACGAGCAGTACTTC.

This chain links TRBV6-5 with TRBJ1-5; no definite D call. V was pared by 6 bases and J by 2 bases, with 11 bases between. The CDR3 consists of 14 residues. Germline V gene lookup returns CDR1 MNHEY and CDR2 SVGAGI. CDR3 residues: CASRDVGGNQPQHF. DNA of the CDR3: TGTGCCAGCAGGGACGTAGGTGGCAATCAGCCCCAGCATTTT.

CDR3 loop: CASSLAGRLSYEQYF. The CDR3 region has the DNA TGTGCCAGCAGCTTAGCGGGGCGCCTTTCCTACGAGCAGTACTTC. V gene TRBV7-3 combines with J gene TRBJ2-7; the D gene is possibly TRBD2 (6 bases). The CDR3 is 15 residues long. V was shortened by 2 bases and J by 1 base, with 12 bases between the two germline ends. The germline CDR1 and CDR2 sequences are SGHTA and FQGTGA.

The CDR3 DNA sequence: TGTGCCAGCAACCGCTTTCGGGGGCCGAATAATGAAAAACTGTTTTTT. Translating gives CASNRFRGPNNEKLFF. The V gene is TRBV2, the J gene TRBJ1-4, with a tentative D call TRBD1 (6 bases). Deletions cut 7 bases from V and 4 bases from J, with 19 bases between. CDR3 length: 16 residues. Germline assignment: CDR1 SNHLY and CDR2 FYNNEI.

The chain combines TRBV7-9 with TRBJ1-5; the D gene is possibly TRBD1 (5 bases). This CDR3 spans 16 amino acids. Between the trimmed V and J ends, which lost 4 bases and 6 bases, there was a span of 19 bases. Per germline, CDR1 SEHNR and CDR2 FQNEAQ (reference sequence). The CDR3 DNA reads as TGTGCCAGCAGCTCCATAAGACAGCGGCCAAGTCAGCCCCAGCATTTT. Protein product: CASSSIRQRPSQPQHF.

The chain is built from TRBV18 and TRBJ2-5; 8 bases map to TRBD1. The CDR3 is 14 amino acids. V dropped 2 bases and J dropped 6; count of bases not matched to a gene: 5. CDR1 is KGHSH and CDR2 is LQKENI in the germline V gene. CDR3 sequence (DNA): TGTGCCAGCTCACCATCGACAGGGGAAAAGACCCAGTACTTC. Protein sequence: CASSPSTGEKTQYF.

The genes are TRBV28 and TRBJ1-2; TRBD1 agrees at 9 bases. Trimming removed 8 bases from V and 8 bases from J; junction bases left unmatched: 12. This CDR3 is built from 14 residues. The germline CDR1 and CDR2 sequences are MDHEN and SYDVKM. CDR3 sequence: CASELTGGSGGYTF. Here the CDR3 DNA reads TGTGCCAGCGAGTTAACAGGGGGCAGCGGGGGCTACACCTTC.

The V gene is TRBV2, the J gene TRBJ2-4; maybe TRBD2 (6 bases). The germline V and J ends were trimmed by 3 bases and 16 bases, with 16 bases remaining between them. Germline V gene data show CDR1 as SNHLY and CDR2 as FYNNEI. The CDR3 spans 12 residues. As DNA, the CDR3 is TGTGCCAGCAGTGAGCTTTGGGGACTGGCATACTTC. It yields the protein CASSELWGLAYF.

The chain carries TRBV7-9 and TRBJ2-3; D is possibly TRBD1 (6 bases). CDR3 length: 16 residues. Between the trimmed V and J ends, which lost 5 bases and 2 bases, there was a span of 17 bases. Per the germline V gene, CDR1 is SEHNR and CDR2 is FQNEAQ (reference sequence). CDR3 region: CASSPRWGQVTDTQYF. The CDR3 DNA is TGTGCCAGCAGCCCTCGATGGGGGCAGGTCACAGATACGCAGTATTTT.

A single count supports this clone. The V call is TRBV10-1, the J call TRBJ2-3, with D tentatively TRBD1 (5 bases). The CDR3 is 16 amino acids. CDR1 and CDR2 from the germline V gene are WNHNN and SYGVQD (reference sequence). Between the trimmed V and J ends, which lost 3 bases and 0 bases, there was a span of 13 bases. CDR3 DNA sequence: TGCGCCAGCAGTGAAAGGGGTGGCCCGAGCACAGATACGCAGTATTTT. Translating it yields CASSERGGPSTDTQYF.

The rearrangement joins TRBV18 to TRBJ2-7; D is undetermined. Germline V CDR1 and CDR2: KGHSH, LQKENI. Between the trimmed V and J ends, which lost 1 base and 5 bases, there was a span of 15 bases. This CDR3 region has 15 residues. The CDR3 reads CASSPRGTKPNEQYF. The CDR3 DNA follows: TGTGCCAGCTCACCACGGGGAACCAAGCCTAACGAGCAGTACTTC. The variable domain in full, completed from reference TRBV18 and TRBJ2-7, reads NAGVMQNPRHLVRRRGQEARLRCSPMKGHSHVYWYRQLPEEGLKFMVYLQKENIIDESGMPKERFSAEFPKEGPSILRIQQVVRGDSAAYFCASSPRGTKPNEQYFGPGTRLTVT.

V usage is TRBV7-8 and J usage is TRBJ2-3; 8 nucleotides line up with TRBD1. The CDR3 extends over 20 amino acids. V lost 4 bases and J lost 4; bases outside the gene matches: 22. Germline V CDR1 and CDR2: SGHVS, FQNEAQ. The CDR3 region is CASSSSGQGQWGWVADTQYF. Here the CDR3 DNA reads TGTGCCAGCAGCTCGAGCGGACAGGGACAATGGGGGTGGGTGGCAGATACGCAGTATTTT.

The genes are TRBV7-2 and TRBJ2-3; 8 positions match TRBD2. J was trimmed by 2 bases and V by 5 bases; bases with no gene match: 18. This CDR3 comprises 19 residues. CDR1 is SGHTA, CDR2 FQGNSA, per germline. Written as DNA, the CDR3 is TGTGCCAGCAGCGGTGTGGGGATAGCGGGGCGAACAGCCACAGATACGCAGTATTTT. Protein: CASSGVGIAGRTATDTQYF.

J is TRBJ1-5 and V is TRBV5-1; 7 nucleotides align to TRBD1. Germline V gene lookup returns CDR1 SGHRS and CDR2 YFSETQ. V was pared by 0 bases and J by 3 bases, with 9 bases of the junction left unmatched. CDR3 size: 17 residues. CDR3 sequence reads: CASSLARGPPINQPQHF. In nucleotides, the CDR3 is TGCGCCAGCAGCTTGGCGAGGGGGCCCCCCATCAATCAGCCCCAGCATTTT. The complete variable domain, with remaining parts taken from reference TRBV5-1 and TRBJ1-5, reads KAGVTQTPRYLIKTRGQQVTLSCSPISGHRSVSWYQQTPGQGLQFLFEYFSETQRNKGNFPGRFSGRQFSNSRSEMNVSTLELGDSALYLCASSLARGPPINQPQHFGDGTRLSIL.